This TCR beta chain was profiled in a study of T cell responses to AZD1222 COVID-19 vaccine. Study outcomes and limitations: The donors showed a predominance of white British ancestry and of females, with possible underestimation of clonal diversity.

V lost 1 base to trimming and J lost 4 bases, with 13 bases between them. The CDR3 covers 15 residues. In germline, CDR1 is WSHSY, CDR2 SAAADI. Repertoires were generated with immunoSEQ multiplex PCR, while TCRdb's copy carries only in-frame clones and drops some. The table has 92,000 or so clones, about nine tenths seen once. Of note for this clone: Its antigen is not known.

This chain joins TRBV10-2 and TRBJ1-2, with D perhaps matching TRBD1 (6 bases). The sequenced sample was peripheral blood, obtained on day 0 of AZD1222 vaccination. The sequence derives from an adult in good health. This CDR3 reads CASSELAGATYGYTF. The CDR3 DNA follows: TGCGCCAGCAGTGAGTTGGCAGGGGCTACCTATGGCTACACCTTC.